The clone carrying this T cell receptor beta chain was recorded a few times. The sample comes from a study of PD-1 blockade in classical Hodgkin lymphoma. Time point: cycle 4 day 1 (C4D1), after 5 to 7 weeks of nivolumab. All patients experienced relapse after autologous stem cell transplantation, and brentuximab vedotin exposure was variable. Data came from immunoSEQ multiplex PCR; TCRdb stores just in-frame clones and leaves some out. The sample yields approximately 20,000 clones, around 82% seen once. The CDR3 covers 15 residues. The germline V gene has CDR1 LNHDA and CDR2 SQIVND (reference sequence). V lost 4 bases to trimming and J lost 4 bases, with 16 bases between them.

This receptor was taken from a human donor with classical Hodgkin lymphoma. This chain connects TRBV19 to TRBJ1-2; D perhaps matches TRBD1 (6 bases). The material was peripheral blood mononuclear cells (PBMCs), obtained before the fourth cycle of nivolumab. The CDR3 spells CASSTRTAETYGYTF. The CDR3 DNA follows: TGTGCCAGTAGTACTAGGACAGCTGAAACCTATGGCTACACCTTC.